The 22 T cell receptor beta chains given below trace back to one sample, sequenced in a study of blood T cell repertoires in COVID-19. Generated by immunoSEQ multiplex PCR, the TCRdb table keeps only in-frame clones and is missing some. Among more than 350,000 clones listed, 87% were seen once. Source material: PBMCs or T cells enriched from blood (not recorded which). Source of these receptors: a woman in her forties or fifties who had recovered from COVID-19.

The chain is built from TRBV28 and TRBJ1-2; a weak D match, TRBD1 (6 bases). Trimming shortened V by 7 bases and J by 1 base, and 19 bases separated the two germline ends. The germline gives CDR1 MDHEN, CDR2 SYDVKM. The CDR3 runs to 16 residues. The CDR3 sequence is CASTPPGTTLNYGYTF. Written as DNA, the CDR3 is TGTGCCAGCACCCCACCCGGGACAACCCTTAACTATGGCTACACCTTC.

This clone was seen more than once but under ten times. This rearrangement joins TRBV4-1 to TRBJ1-3, with unresolved D. The germline V gene encodes CDR1 MGHRA and CDR2 YSYEKL. V shed 5 bases and J shed 7 bases, with 9 bases lying between them. The CDR3 has 12 residues. The CDR3 protein is CASSTNSNTIYF. In DNA, the CDR3 is TGCGCCAGCAGCACCAACTCTAACACCATATATTTT.

This chain links TRBV11-2 with TRBJ2-7; 12 positions match TRBD2. CDR3 length: 14 residues. CDR1 is SGHAT and CDR2 is FQNNGV in the germline V gene. With V trimmed by 4 bases and J by 4 bases, 2 bases remained unmatched. DNA for the CDR3: TGTGCCAGCAGCTCGGGACTAGCGGGTTACGAGCAGTACTTC. Residues: CASSSGLAGYEQYF.

To note about this clone: Other nucleotide sequences from this sample produce the same CDR3. J is TRBJ1-3 and V is TRBV18, with no clear D. The germline CDR1 and CDR2 sequences are KGHSH and LQKENI. The germline V and J ends were trimmed by 0 bases and 1 base, with 7 bases remaining between them. This CDR3 is built from 15 residues. This chain's CDR3 is CASSPPTVSGNTIYF. CDR3 DNA: TGTGCCAGCTCACCACCAACAGTTTCTGGAAACACCATATATTTT. The entire variable domain, with the rest obtained from reference TRBV18 and TRBJ1-3, is as follows: NAGVMQNPRHLVRRRGQEARLRCSPMKGHSHVYWYRQLPEEGLKFMVYLQKENIIDESGMPKERFSAEFPKEGPSILRIQQVVRGDSAAYFCASSPPTVSGNTIYFGEGSWLTVV.

The chain links TRBV3-1 (or the pseudogene TRBV3-2) to TRBJ1-6, with D perhaps TRBD1 (6 bases). CDR1 is LGHDT, CDR2 YNNKEL, per germline (reference sequence). V lost 1 base and J lost 7, with 11 bases in between. CDR3 length: 15 residues. The CDR3 protein is CASSQGTAKNSPLHF. The CDR3 nucleotides are TGTGCCAGCAGCCAAGGGACAGCAAAGAATTCACCCCTCCACTTT.

V gene TRBV11-2 combines with J gene TRBJ1-1; 10 nucleotides align to TRBD1. The CDR3 has 16 residues. The J segment lost 4 bases and the V segment lost 7 bases, leaving 12 bases of the junction unmatched. Germline loops: CDR1 SGHAT, CDR2 FQNNGV. In DNA form, the CDR3 reads TGTGCCAGCATCCTTCTTTCGGGGACAGGGGTCACTGAAGCTTTCTTT. Its translation is CASILLSGTGVTEAFF.

In its sample, this clone was seen a few times. V is TRBV6-6 and J is TRBJ2-7; no clear D gene. Germline V gene data show CDR1 as MNHNY and CDR2 as SVGAGI (reference sequence). Trimming removed 4 bases from V and 3 bases from J, with 7 bases in between. This CDR3 comprises 12 residues. CDR3 DNA: TGTGCCAGCAGTTTCGAGGTCTACGAGCAGTACTTC. Its translation: CASSFEVYEQYF.

There are a few counts of this clone. V and J are TRBV2 and TRBJ1-1, with TRBD1 matching over 9 bases. V was pared by 4 bases and J by 5 bases, with 5 bases of the junction left unmatched. The germline gives CDR1 SNHLY, CDR2 FYNNEI. This CDR3 is 14 amino acids long. CDR3 protein: CASSVDRGWTEAFF. DNA for the CDR3: TGTGCCAGCAGTGTAGACAGGGGGTGGACTGAAGCTTTCTTT.

The chain links TRBV19 to TRBJ1-5; no definite D call. Deletions cut 3 bases from V and 8 bases from J, with 8 bases between. There are 12 residues in the CDR3. CDR1 and CDR2 from the germline V gene are LNHDA and SQIVND (reference sequence). The CDR3 DNA reads as TGTGCCAGTAGTATTTTTCCGGAGCCCCAGCATTTT. Translating it yields CASSIFPEPQHF.

This clone was seen only a few times. CDR3 protein: CASSPPSFAQGDGGYTF. As DNA, the CDR3 is TGTGCCAGCAGCCCACCGTCGTTTGCACAGGGGGATGGGGGCTACACCTTC. V usage is TRBV7-2 and J usage is TRBJ1-2; 8 bases map to TRBD1. The CDR3 covers 17 residues. Germline V gene lookup returns CDR1 SGHTA and CDR2 FQGNSA. Unmatched junction bases numbered 19, after V lost 5 bases and J lost 8 bases.

A remark on this clone: Other DNA sequences in the same sample also yield this CDR3. The CDR3 sequence is CATSRDSYTDTQYF. The CDR3 DNA follows: TGTGCCACCAGCAGAGACTCCTACACAGATACGCAGTATTTT. The genes are TRBV15 and TRBJ2-3; D not certain. CDR3 length: 14 residues. The V end was cut by 0 bases, the J end by 2 bases, with 6 bases between. The germline V gene encodes CDR1 LNHNV and CDR2 YYDKDF (reference sequence).

This clone was seen only once. The J gene is TRBJ2-1, the V gene TRBV4-1, with 8 bases identical to TRBD2. V lost 5 bases, J lost 8 bases, and 11 bases stayed unmatched. This CDR3 comprises 15 residues. Per germline, CDR1 MGHRA and CDR2 YSYEKL. DNA of the CDR3: TGCGCCAGCAGCGGGCGGGGCGGGGGGTTGTATGAGCAGTTCTTC. Residues: CASSGRGGGLYEQFF.

The chain uses TRBV7-9 and TRBJ1-1; D possibly corresponds to TRBD1 (5 bases). This CDR3 is built from 18 residues. V shed 2 bases and J shed 2 bases, with 21 bases lying between them. Looked up from germline, CDR1 is SEHNR and CDR2 is FQNEAQ (reference sequence). CDR3 residues: CASSLYGAGFSPNTEAFF. The DNA for the CDR3 is TGTGCCAGCAGCTTATATGGGGCGGGGTTCTCCCCTAACACTGAAGCTTTCTTT.

This clone has more than one count but fewer than ten. The rearrangement uses TRBV28 and TRBJ1-1; 7 bases are a match to TRBD1. CDR1 and CDR2 from the germline V gene are MDHEN and SYDVKM. This CDR3 contains 14 residues. V lost 3 bases to trimming and J lost 1 base; unmatched junction nucleotides: 2. The CDR3 reads CASSFRDRNTEAFF. The DNA of the CDR3 is TGTGCCAGCAGTTTTCGGGACAGGAACACTGAAGCTTTCTTT.

CDR3 sequence reads: CASRLQSTGGYTF. The CDR3 region has the DNA TGTGCCAGCAGACTTCAATCGACAGGCGGCTACACCTTC. The genes are TRBV28 and TRBJ1-2, with D possibly TRBD1 on 6 matching bases. Trimming removed 6 bases from V and 8 bases from J, with 16 bases in between. Germline assignment: CDR1 MDHEN and CDR2 SYDVKM. The CDR3 is 13 residues long.

The chain employs TRBV19 and TRBJ1-6; 8 bases match TRBD1. The CDR3 covers 16 residues. The germline V gene encodes CDR1 LNHDA and CDR2 SQIVND (reference sequence). J gave up 6 bases and V 0 bases, and 4 bases lay outside the gene matches. The CDR3: CASSIDGTGSNSPLHF. In DNA form, the CDR3 reads TGTGCCAGTAGTATAGATGGGACAGGTTCTAATTCACCCCTCCACTTT.

The gene calls are TRBV27 and TRBJ2-7, with D maybe TRBD1 (5 bases). The CDR3 contains 12 residues. V lost 9 bases to trimming and J lost 1 base, with 10 bases between them. Germline V lookup: CDR1 MNHEY, CDR2 SMNVEV (reference sequence). This CDR3 reads CASQGASYEQYF. The CDR3 coding sequence is TGTGCCAGTCAGGGTGCGTCCTACGAGCAGTACTTC.

CDR3 region: CASSQDRGWGTEAFF. In DNA form, the CDR3 reads TGTGCCAGCAGCCAAGATCGGGGATGGGGCACTGAAGCTTTCTTT. The chain links TRBV3-1 (or the pseudogene TRBV3-2) to TRBJ1-1; no clear D. The CDR3 extends over 15 amino acids. V was trimmed by 0 bases and J by 4 bases, leaving 12 bases between them. Germline V gene data show CDR1 as LGHDT and CDR2 as YNNKEL (reference sequence).

This clone was counted only a few times. The genes are TRBV6-2 or TRBV6-3 and TRBJ2-7; no definite D call. This CDR3 is 13 amino acids long. Looked up from germline, CDR1 is MNHEY and CDR2 is SVGEGT. Trimming took 6 bases from V and 2 from J, leaving 11 bases between them. The CDR3 protein is CASSLTYTYEQYF. DNA of the CDR3: TGTGCCAGCAGCCTGACTTATACCTACGAGCAGTACTTC.

The chain is built from TRBV12-3 or TRBV12-4 and TRBJ1-6; D is ambiguous. The CDR3 runs to 13 residues. V was pared by 7 bases and J by 8 bases, with 12 bases between. The CDR3 nucleotides read TGTGCCAGCACCGAGTCCAAGTATTCACCCCTCCACTTT. Its protein product is CASTESKYSPLHF.

The chain joins TRBV9 to TRBJ2-7; 11 bases agree with TRBD2. The CDR3 spans 14 residues. V dropped 0 bases and J dropped 7; count of bases not matched to a gene: 3. CDR1 is SGDLS and CDR2 is YYNGEE in the germline V gene. The CDR3 nucleotides read TGTGCCAGCAGCGTAGAAACTAGCGGGGGAGAGCAGTACTTC. Encoded protein: CASSVETSGGEQYF.

This chain links TRBV5-6 with TRBJ2-7; 8 bases line up with TRBD2. Per germline, CDR1 SGHDT and CDR2 YYEEEE. With V trimmed by 2 bases and J by 2 bases, 6 bases remained unmatched. This CDR3 contains 15 residues. For the CDR3, the DNA is TGTGCCAGCAGCTTTGCAGCGGGGGTAACCTACGAGCAGTACTTC. It encodes CASSFAAGVTYEQYF.